Listed below are T cell receptor beta chains from one sample, sequenced in a study of blood T cell repertoires in COVID-19. The table came from immunoSEQ multiplex PCR; TCRdb's copy has only in-frame clones and leaves some out. The sample records hundreds of thousands of clones, roughly four fifths being singletons. The specimen was PBMCs or T cells enriched from blood (not recorded which). Receptor source: a woman in her fifties or sixties who had recovered from COVID-19. Each CDR3 is given without its conserved first and last residue. Each record gives: clone size, V gene, J gene, CDR3 protein. Some rows mark clone size as missing; the rest say once, few, many or name a class of expanded clone.

-	TRBV12-3/TRBV12-4	TRBJ1-5	ASSWGQQPQH
-	TRBV3-1/TRBV3-2	TRBJ2-7	ASSQATGVDEQY
once	TRBV6-5	TRBJ2-2	ASRKTGKTGELF
-	TRBV14	TRBJ2-1	ASSPLLAAGENEQF
-	TRBV5-5	TRBJ1-1	ASSFNRGGHTEAF
-	TRBV19	TRBJ1-1	ASSIGQVNTEAF
few	TRBV5-1	TRBJ1-4	ASSAADSTNEKLF
few	TRBV5-1	TRBJ1-2	ASSFGDRVYGYT
-	TRBV3-1/TRBV3-2	TRBJ1-2	ASSQQSGGTHGYT
-	TRBV7-3	TRBJ2-1	ASSIQGGGHEQF
-	TRBV29-1	TRBJ1-5	SVSGGGNQPQH
-	TRBV10-1	TRBJ1-4	ASSEQGATNEKLF
-	TRBV27	TRBJ1-1	ASSLSMNTEAF
few	TRBV5-1	TRBJ1-1	ASSFNEPIEAF
-	TRBV7-2	TRBJ2-2	ASSLDAGGSLIGELF
-	TRBV5-1	TRBJ1-2	ATSMAGDNYGYT
-	TRBV2	TRBJ1-2	ATIRGQPNYGYT
-	TRBV6-5	TRBJ2-7	ASSIQGARNEQY
-	TRBV7-7	TRBJ2-5	ASSLDGQETQY
-	TRBV12-5	TRBJ2-5	ASGLSAGTSGVTQY
-	TRBV27	TRBJ2-5	ASGQDRGETQY
-	TRBV28	TRBJ2-5	ASSRLVPGSQETQY
-	TRBV19	TRBJ1-4	ASKGGQENEKLF
-	TRBV6-5	TRBJ2-3	ASSYGTGLTDTQY
-	TRBV7-8	TRBJ2-7	ASGLAIYEQY
-	TRBV5-1	TRBJ1-1	ASSRGTPALNTEAF
-	TRBV5-1	TRBJ2-7	ASSTLAGEHVGQY
-	TRBV5-1	TRBJ1-6	ASSTRQGKDSPLH
-	TRBV29-1	TRBJ2-1	SVERELKNRGSYNEQF
-	TRBV7-2	TRBJ2-7	ASRRQGLGSYEQY
-	TRBV6-1	TRBJ1-5	ASSEGGYNRPQH
once	TRBV19	TRBJ2-7	ASSPSTGGAGKY
-	TRBV6-5	TRBJ1-2	ASSYRGQGHGYT
-	TRBV7-9	TRBJ2-1	ASSNRADEQF
-	TRBV3-1/TRBV3-2	TRBJ2-7	ASSHGQGHEQY
-	TRBV7-6	TRBJ1-6	ASSLDRDNSPLH
-	TRBV27	TRBJ1-1	ASRTGGSINTEAF
once	TRBV7-2	TRBJ1-5	ASSLGWGDQPQH
-	TRBV12-3/TRBV12-4	TRBJ1-1	ASSRGGGTEAF
-	TRBV6-5	TRBJ1-5	AGGVNSNQPQH
-	TRBV5-5	TRBJ2-3	ASSRSLIAGASNTDTQY
-	TRBV7-2	TRBJ2-4	ASSLASSGSWENIQY
few	TRBV10-1	TRBJ1-5	ASSGTDGWPQH
once	TRBV7-6	TRBJ2-7	ASSLPGGEDVSYEQY
-	TRBV3-1/TRBV3-2	TRBJ1-5	ASSQDRASNQPQH